This TCR beta chain was captured in a study of T cells in Graves' hyperthyroidism and ophthalmopathy. Study-wide context: Peripheral blood was collected at initial diagnosis, before any treatment.

V shed 2 bases, J shed 8 bases, and the junction held 9 bases outside the gene matches. There are 16 residues in the CDR3. Per the germline V gene, CDR1 is MNHNS and CDR2 is SASEGT. Study-level points and caveats: Appearing also in blood were most of the thyroid clonotypes expanded above 0.001.

The authors deemed Graves' hyperthyroidism stable absent ophthalmopathy progression within 18 months. PBMCs stemmed from about 9.5 ml fresh peripheral blood. RNA transcripts provided the source from which TCR beta CDR3 regions were amplified. An initial round of RT-PCR targeting the TCR CDR3 relied on the HTBI primer set. Each CDR3 protein gets one entry after TCRdb re-called the multiplex PCR reads with MiXCR. This sample has 550,000 to 800,000 distinct CDR3 sequences, with around a sixth found just once. This clonotype was observed at least ten times. No antigen is known for it. Sequencing was carried out using blood. The source is a man aged 50 or older with Graves' hyperthyroidism. The gene calls are TRBV6-1 and TRBJ1-3; TRBD1 aligns across 10 bases. CDR3 in amino acids: CASSEIRGQGVDTIYF. The CDR3 region has the DNA TGTGCCAGCAGTGAAATCAGAGGACAGGGGGTAGACACCATATATTTT.